This TCR beta chain was profiled in a study of T cell clones after liver transplantation. Findings and caveats of the study: Small, mixed patient groups and varying post-transplant times limit these conclusions.

The J segment lost 3 bases and the V segment lost 6 bases, leaving 5 bases of the junction unmatched. Looked up from germline, CDR1 is WSHSY and CDR2 is SAAADI. CDR3 length: 16 residues. This clone counts as medium-sized. Its antigen is still unknown. CD3+CD4+ and CD3+CD8+ cells were FACS-sorted from thawed unstimulated PBMCs. TCRdb's copy holds only in-frame clones and misses some; the assay was immunoSEQ multiplex PCR. The sample yields some 9,000 clones, 72% seen once. The origin of this receptor is a human patient who received a liver transplant. Some T cells may trace back to the graft donor. Here the sequenced sample was CD8+ T cells from blood, taken at the 15-month timepoint. The chain is built from TRBV10-2 and TRBJ2-2, with 12 bases identical to TRBD1. CDR3 sequence (DNA): TGCGCCAGCAGGCGGGACAGGGGGCATTACACCGGGGAGCTGTTTTTT. Its protein is CASRRDRGHYTGELFF.